This TCR beta chain is drawn from a study of T cells in Graves' hyperthyroidism and ophthalmopathy. This clonotype was picked up a small number of times. Its target is unknown. RNA transcripts provided the source from which TCR beta CDR3 regions were amplified. Primed by the HTBI set, a first-round RT-PCR was run on the TCR CDR3. TCRdb itself ran the multiplex PCR reads through MiXCR, one entry per CDR3 protein. Among 640,000 or so distinct CDR3 sequences listed, 14% to 15% were seen once. The CDR3 is made up of 15 amino acids. The junction had 9 bases not matched to a gene; V was cut back by 6 bases and J by 5 bases. Germline-derived CDR1 and CDR2 are SGHDT and YYEEEE. Study results and caveats: In the blood, most expanded thyroid clonotypes above 0.001 appeared as well.

Sequenced sample: blood. The J gene is TRBJ2-5, the V gene TRBV5-6; the match to TRBD2 covers 11 bases. The source is a woman between 35 and 50 years old with Graves' ophthalmopathy. The CDR3 protein is CASKLVIAGGETQYF. CDR3 DNA sequence: TGTGCCAGCAAGCTTGTAATAGCGGGAGGGGAGACCCAGTACTTC.